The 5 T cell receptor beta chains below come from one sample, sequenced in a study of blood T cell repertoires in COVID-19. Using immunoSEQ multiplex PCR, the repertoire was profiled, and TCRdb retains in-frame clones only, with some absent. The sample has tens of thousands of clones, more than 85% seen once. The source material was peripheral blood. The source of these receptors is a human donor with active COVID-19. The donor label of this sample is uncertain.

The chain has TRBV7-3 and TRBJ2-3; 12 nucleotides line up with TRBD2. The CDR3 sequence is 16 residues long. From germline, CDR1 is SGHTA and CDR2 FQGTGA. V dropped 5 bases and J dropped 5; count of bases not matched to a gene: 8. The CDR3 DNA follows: TGTGCCAGCAGCCCCCGACTAGCGGGGGAGGGAGATACGCAGTATTTT. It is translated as CASSPRLAGEGDTQYF.

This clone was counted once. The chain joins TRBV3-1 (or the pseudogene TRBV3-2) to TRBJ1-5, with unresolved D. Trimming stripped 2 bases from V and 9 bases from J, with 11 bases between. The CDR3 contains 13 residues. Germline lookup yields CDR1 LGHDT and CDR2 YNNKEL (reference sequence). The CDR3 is CASSQMTEGPQHF. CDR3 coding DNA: TGTGCCAGCAGCCAAATGACCGAGGGGCCCCAGCATTTT.

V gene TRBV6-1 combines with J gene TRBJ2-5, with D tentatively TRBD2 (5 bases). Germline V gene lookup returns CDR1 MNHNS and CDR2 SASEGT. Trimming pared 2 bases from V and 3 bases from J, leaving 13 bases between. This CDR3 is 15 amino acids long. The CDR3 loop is CASSESLRVEETQYF. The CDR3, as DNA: TGTGCCAGCAGTGAATCCTTGCGGGTGGAAGAGACCCAGTACTTC.

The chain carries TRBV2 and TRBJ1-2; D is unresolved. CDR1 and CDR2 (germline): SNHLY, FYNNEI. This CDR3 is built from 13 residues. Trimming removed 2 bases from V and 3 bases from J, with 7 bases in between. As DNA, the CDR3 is TGTGCCAGCAGTGAACGGGGTGACTATGGCTACACCTTC. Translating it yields CASSERGDYGYTF.

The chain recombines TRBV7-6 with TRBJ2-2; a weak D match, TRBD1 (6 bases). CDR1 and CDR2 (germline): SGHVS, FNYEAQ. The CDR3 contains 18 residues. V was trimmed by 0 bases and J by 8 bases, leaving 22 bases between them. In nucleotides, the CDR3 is TGTGCCAGCAGCTTAGCGTCCGTCACAGGGTATGGCGGAGGGGAGCTGTTTTTT. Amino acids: CASSLASVTGYGGGELFF.